A single sample gave rise to the 19 T cell receptor beta chains below, sequenced in a study of identifying expanded T cells in peripheral blood (dated by TCRdb to between 2019 and 2020). The library came from the immunoSEQ multiplex PCR assay. TCRdb retrieved this table from immuneACCESS and kept in-frame rearrangements only. Not all clones are present; in checked studies, unresolved V genes account for under half, and no reason is known for the remainder. This sample is represented by about 85,000 clones; 88% of them were singletons. The leading ten clones occupy under 20% of the sample. Material for sequencing was blood. All receptors derive from a person aged 18 to 70 in good health.

This clone has only one observation. The V and J genes are TRBV7-2 and TRBJ2-3; possible D gene TRBD2, 5 bases. Looked up from germline, CDR1 is SGHTA and CDR2 is FQGNSA. Between the trimmed V and J ends, which lost 5 bases and 2 bases, there was a span of 14 bases. The length of the CDR3 is 15 residues. The CDR3 sequence: CASSVGSGPTDTQYF. Here the CDR3 DNA reads TGTGCCAGCAGCGTAGGCAGCGGTCCCACAGATACGCAGTATTTT.

Concerning this clone: The junction does not match germline at one end; this may be a read error. The chain is built from TRBV11-2 and TRBJ2-5, with TRBD2 matching 8 bases. The CDR3 consists of 14 residues. Germline CDR1 and CDR2: SGHAT and FQNNGV. DNA for the CDR3: TGTGCCAGCAGCCCCGCGGGGGGTTCCCGGAGGCGCGACTTC. Encoded protein: CASSPAGGSRRRDF.

This clone was detected only once. The chain combines TRBV4-3 with TRBJ1-2; D call uncertain. Trimming shortened V by 0 bases and J by 8 bases, and 13 bases separated the two germline ends. Per germline, CDR1 LGHNA and CDR2 YSLEER. The CDR3 is 14 residues long. The CDR3 DNA reads TGCGCCAGCAGCCAAGATCTCGGCCTGCGAGGCTACACCTTC. It specifies CASSQDLGLRGYTF.

V usage is TRBV15 and J usage is TRBJ2-3, with D possibly TRBD2 on 6 matching bases. Germline V lookup: CDR1 LNHNV, CDR2 YYDKDF (reference sequence). The V gene lost 1 base and the J gene lost 5 bases, with 13 bases spanning the gap. This CDR3 is built from 15 residues. DNA of the CDR3: TGTGCCACCAGCAGAGTTCGGGGGTTGGGAGATACGCAGTATTTT. Translating it yields CATSRVRGLGDTQYF.

This clone appeared a few times. The chain links TRBV15 to TRBJ2-7, with 7 bases fitting TRBD1. The ends lost 0 bases at V and 0 bases at J; junction bases unmatched: 11. Germline V CDR1 and CDR2: LNHNV, YYDKDF (reference sequence). This CDR3 spans 18 amino acids. The CDR3 nucleotides read TGTGCCACCAGCAGAGATCAGCTCACGACAGGGCGCTCCTACGAGCAGTACTTC. It encodes CATSRDQLTTGRSYEQYF.

The gene calls are TRBV5-1 and TRBJ2-7, with D tentatively TRBD2 (6 bases). V shed 0 bases and J shed 3 bases, with 16 bases lying between them. Germline-derived CDR1 and CDR2 are SGHRS and YFSETQ. The CDR3 totals 16 residues. The CDR3 nucleotides read TGCGCCAGCAGCTTGGCCCCCGGGATGGGGGGCTACGAGCAGTACTTC. This gives the protein CASSLAPGMGGYEQYF.

V and J are TRBV6-6 and TRBJ2-7; no definite D call. The germline V gene encodes CDR1 MNHNY and CDR2 SVGAGI (reference sequence). V was clipped by 4 bases and J by 9 bases, with 10 bases between them. The CDR3 has 11 residues. In nucleotides, the CDR3 is TGTGCCAGCAGTTCCGGACGTGCGCAGTACTTC. Protein: CASSSGRAQYF.

The chain uses TRBV5-1 and TRBJ2-3; the D gene is possibly TRBD1 (6 bases). Between the trimmed V and J ends, which lost 7 bases and 0 bases, there was a span of 9 bases. CDR1 SGHRS and CDR2 YFSETQ come from the germline V gene. The CDR3 consists of 13 residues. CDR3 coding DNA: TGCGCCAGCTATACAGGGAGCACAGATACGCAGTATTTT. Protein: CASYTGSTDTQYF.

V usage is TRBV19 and J usage is TRBJ1-5; D perhaps matches TRBD1 (5 bases). The CDR3 contains 15 residues. Germline V CDR1 and CDR2: LNHDA, SQIVND (reference sequence). V gave up 3 bases and J gave up 3 bases, with 12 bases separating them. The CDR3 is CASSIVGGYNQPQHF. CDR3 coding DNA: TGTGCCAGTAGTATCGTCGGGGGGTACAATCAGCCCCAGCATTTT.

This clone came up a few times. The V gene is TRBV6-6, the J gene TRBJ2-7; tentatively, D is TRBD1 or TRBD2 (5 bases each). Germline CDR1 MNHNY, CDR2 SVGAGI (reference sequence). The CDR3 runs to 16 residues. Trimming removed 4 bases from V and 0 bases from J, with 16 bases in between. In nucleotides, the CDR3 is TGTGCCAGCAGTTCCCTCGGACATACTAGCTCCTACGAGCAGTACTTC. Amino acids: CASSSLGHTSSYEQYF.

The chain links TRBV28 to TRBJ2-5; 9 bases fit TRBD2. With 6 bases clipped from V and 0 bases from J, the junction kept 8 bases outside the gene matches. This CDR3 spans 16 amino acids. Germline CDR1 MDHEN, CDR2 SYDVKM. In nucleotides, the CDR3 is TGTGCCAGCAGGTCTTGGGTAGCGGGGGACCAAGAGACCCAGTACTTC. It is translated as CASRSWVAGDQETQYF.

This clone was found once. V gene TRBV9 combines with J gene TRBJ2-2; 11 bases are a match to TRBD2. The J segment lost 7 bases and the V segment lost 4 bases, leaving 12 bases of the junction unmatched. Germline CDR1 SGDLS, CDR2 YYNGEE. The CDR3 loop spans 17 amino acids. In nucleotides, the CDR3 is TGTGCCAGCAGCCCGAGATTAGCGGGGGGGCTTGGCGGGGAGCTGTTTTTT. As protein: CASSPRLAGGLGGELFF. The whole variable domain, remainder taken from reference TRBV9 and TRBJ2-2, is DSGVTQTPKHLITATGQRVTLRCSPRSGDLSVYWYQQSLDQGLQFLIQYYNGEERAKGNILERFSAQQFPDLHSELNLSSLELGDSALYFCASSPRLAGGLGGELFFGEGSRLTVL.

The rearrangement uses TRBV7-8 and TRBJ2-1, with 10 bases identical to TRBD2. The trim removed 1 base at V and 0 bases at J, leaving 9 bases unmatched. From germline, CDR1 is SGHVS and CDR2 FQNEAQ. CDR3 length equals 19 residues. CDR3 sequence (DNA): TGTGCCAGCAGCTTAGTATGGCTAGCGGGGGATTTCTCCTACAATGAGCAGTTCTTC. It specifies CASSLVWLAGDFSYNEQFF.

This clone was recorded only once. The rearrangement links TRBV6-5 to TRBJ1-1; no reliable D call. The V gene lost 5 bases and the J gene lost 1 base, with 11 bases spanning the gap. The CDR3 sequence is 14 residues long. Germline CDR1 reads MNHEY; CDR2 reads SVGAGI. CDR3 nucleotides: TGTGCCAGCAGTCCGCTGGGATGGAACACTGAAGCTTTCTTT. This gives the protein CASSPLGWNTEAFF.

The chain uses TRBV7-2 and TRBJ2-7; 8 positions match TRBD1. The CDR3 has 13 residues. Germline loops: CDR1 SGHTA, CDR2 FQGNSA. V was clipped by 4 bases and J by 4 bases; unmatched bases: 3. The CDR3 reads CASSWTGPYEQYF. The CDR3 bases are TGTGCCAGCAGCTGGACAGGGCCTTACGAGCAGTACTTC.

A few counts support this clone. The V and J genes are TRBV5-4 and TRBJ1-2; D call uncertain. Germline CDR1 reads SGHNT; CDR2 reads YYREEE (reference sequence). The CDR3 runs to 17 residues. Trimming took 3 bases from V and 2 from J, leaving 20 bases between them. CDR3 sequence: CASSSGIQHASNYGYTF. The CDR3 coding sequence is TGTGCCAGCAGCTCAGGAATCCAGCACGCATCCAACTATGGCTACACCTTC.

The rearrangement joins TRBV5-1 to TRBJ2-5, with 9 bases identical to TRBD1. The germline V gene encodes CDR1 SGHRS and CDR2 YFSETQ. CDR3 length: 17 residues. The J segment lost 4 bases and the V segment lost 5 bases, leaving 15 bases of the junction unmatched. The CDR3 DNA sequence: TGCGCCAGCAGAAGAATTACAGGGGGCATTGCAGTAGAGACCCAGTACTTC. It codes for CASRRITGGIAVETQYF.

As DNA, the CDR3 is TGTGCCAGCTCACCCGTCGGGGACGACTATGGCTACACCTTC. Encoded protein: CASSPVGDDYGYTF. The chain links TRBV18 to TRBJ1-2; perhaps TRBD1 as D (5 bases). CDR1 is KGHSH, CDR2 LQKENI, per germline. CDR3 length equals 14 residues. V was cut by 3 bases and J by 3 bases, with 11 bases left in between.

V usage is TRBV29-1 and J usage is TRBJ1-1; D remains unclear. V was trimmed by 2 bases and J by 4 bases, leaving 11 bases between them. This CDR3 region has 13 residues. The germline V gene has CDR1 SQVTM and CDR2 ANQGSEA. CDR3 bases: TGCAGCGTTGAAAGGGCAGAGGGCACTGAAGCTTTCTTT. It yields the protein CSVERAEGTEAFF.